This TCR beta chain was identified during a study of beta chain features in type 1 diabetes (dated by TCRdb to about 2018). A note on the overall study: Patients and healthy donors did not differ in mean age, gender distribution, total cell number or subset yield. A total of over 95,000,000 sorted cells were examined across all samples, and RNA yield correlated strongly with the number of cells per subset. The study compared the TCRB repertoires of sorted circulating CD4+ T cell subsets in recently diagnosed type 1 diabetes patients with those in matched healthy donors. Naive and central memory subsets were obtained from all 30 or so donors, but regulatory and stem cell-like memory subsets were isolated from only 8 patients and roughly eight healthy donors. The research as a whole found: Because cDNA rather than genomic DNA was sequenced, highly expressing activated cells could have been over-represented, although no difference in activation and CD3 levels was found between groups. At VDJ recombination sites, type 1 diabetes patients had fewer insertions and more deleted nucleotides, which implies abnormalities in thymic rearrangement. Shorter templates might have been favored by PCR, but patient and control samples were amplified and corrected together, so both groups would have been affected equally by any skew. In all four CD4+ subsets, TCRB CDR3 length was moderately but significantly shorter in type 1 diabetes patients. Only small numbers of individuals were included in the HLA sub-analyses, which left unresolved whether HLA type had any influence on TCRB rearrangement. Naive, central memory and regulatory TCRB repertoires appeared to be more similar among patients than among healthy donors.

The CDR3 covers 14 residues, taking in both the cysteine and the phenylalanine. Solely the CDR3 DNA is kept, with 42 bases framed from the first base. From a lookup of the germline V gene (reference sequence), CDR1 and CDR2 are GTSNPN and SVGIG. V and J are truncated by 8 bases and 5 bases respectively, leaving an intervening sequence of 20 bases. This clone was observed a handful of times. Its antigen is currently not known. No per-base quality is available; no much larger clone lies one base away. Each donor gave one peripheral blood draw, about 110 mL on average, collected into heparinised tubes. A BD FACSAria II and a panel including CD45RO, CCR7, CD25, CD127, CD95 and CD27 were used to sort naive, central memory, regulatory and stem cell-like memory CD4+ T cells. Purity was above 95% for every sorted population. PBMCs were isolated right away by Lymphoprep density gradient centrifugation and were stained directly, without culture. So that batch effects would be minimized, each experiment stained and sorted samples in pairs, pairing one healthy donor with one patient.

The High Capacity cDNA Reverse Transcription Kit was used to reverse transcribe all of the isolated RNA, meaning that expressed TCRB transcripts were what got sequenced. Naive, central memory and regulatory T cell samples underwent deep immunoSEQ sequencing, averaging roughly 3.5 million total reads per sample. Sorted cells were lysed in RLT buffer, and RNA was extracted using DNase-treated RNeasy Micro or Mini kits according to cell number. Each cell subset was processed separately to prevent cross-contamination, with patient and healthy donor samples processed together. The immunoSEQ multiplex PCR was used to amplify TCRB sequences from cDNA, yielding 87-bp fragments that span the CDR3 region. Sequencing of the amplicons was performed on the Illumina HiSeq platform. As for the original processing: Synthetic template baselines were used to correct PCR bias computationally, reads within Hamming distance 2 were collapsed, and singletons that could not be merged were discarded. Reads were aligned against IMGT to assign V, D and J genes, CDR3 length and insertions or deletions at six rearrangement sites. Clonotype counts were normalized to sorted cell number within each subset before computing true diversity and Gini coefficients with the tcR R package. Repertoire sharing was quantified using the overlap coefficient calculated on TCRB nucleotide sequences. TCRdb took over this immuneACCESS table, retaining in-frame rearrangements with V and J assigned. Such tables are incomplete; in checked studies, under half of the missing clones stem from an unresolved V gene, and the remainder is unexplained. V and J calls and clone size are given by that table; D and trimming were obtained from the DNA. The sample data list a few hundred thousand clones, and 27% of these were observed just once. The top ten constitute approximately 4% of the sample.

This receptor chain uses TRBV30 and TRBJ2-3, with TRBD2 perhaps the D gene, on 6 matching bases. The sample taken for sequencing was central memory CD4+ T cells from blood. The clonotype originates from a man aged 30 to 45 in good health. The DNA is as follows: TGTGCCCGCTCAGACTGGGAGGTGGGAGATACGCAGTATTTT. Protein translation: CARSDWEVGDTQYF.